The present TCR beta chain was sequenced within a study of blood T cell repertoires in COVID-19. Study background: Spain, Italy and the United States supplied samples that represented acute and convalescent COVID-19. T cells, B-cell-depleted T cells, or PBMCs provided the cDNA or gDNA that served as material.

This clone came up a few times. Original data processing: Scientists estimated how many nucleated cells there were by amplifying reference gene primers. Profiled with immunoSEQ multiplex PCR; TCRdb holds only in-frame clones, not every one. D and trimming come from the DNA, and the V and J calls and clone size come from that table. The table lists around 150,000 clones, about four fifths of them singletons, with roughly 9.6% in the top ten. Germline lookup yields CDR1 LNHDA and CDR2 SQIVND (reference sequence). The J segment lost 6 bases and the V segment lost 3 bases, leaving 7 bases of the junction unmatched. CDR3 length equals 15 residues.

The sequence derives from a man between 60 and 70 years old with active or convalescent COVID-19. The chain uses TRBV19 and TRBJ1-3, with TRBD1 identical over 8 bases. Material: peripheral blood. The CDR3 protein is CASSMGAQGVNTIYF. The CDR3 region has the DNA TGTGCCAGTAGTATGGGAGCACAGGGGGTAAACACCATATATTTT.